Listed here are 27 T cell receptor beta chains from one sample, sequenced in a study of shared clonotypes between healthy human individuals. Produced via immunoSEQ multiplex PCR; TCRdb's table is partial and in-frame only. The sample shows 2,500,000 or so clones, 85% to 95% of them seen only once. The specimen sequenced was naive CD4+ T cells from PBMCs. The subset is: CD45RA+ positively selected. The source is a man aged 18 to 30 in good health. Some clones in this sample may be carry-over from other donors' samples.

This clone has only one observation. The rearrangement uses TRBV18 and TRBJ1-2; 7 bases map to TRBD1. This CDR3 comprises 14 residues. Germline V CDR1 and CDR2: KGHSH, LQKENI. V was clipped by 1 base and J by 4 bases; unmatched bases: 3. The CDR3 protein is CASSPRDSGYGYTF. Written as DNA, the CDR3 is TGTGCCAGCTCACCACGGGACAGCGGCTATGGCTACACCTTC.

V and J are TRBV30 and TRBJ2-3; no firm D call. The germline V gene encodes CDR1 GTSNPN and CDR2 SVGIG (reference sequence). This CDR3 has 13 residues. CDR3 region: CAWVASSTDTQYF. CDR3 nucleotide sequence: TGTGCTTGGGTGGCGTCTAGCACAGATACGCAGTATTTT.

The CDR3 region is CASSFFGGMNTEAFF. CDR3 DNA: TGTGCCAGCAGTTTTTTTGGGGGGATGAACACTGAAGCTTTCTTT. The chain combines TRBV27 with TRBJ1-1, with D possibly matching TRBD1 (5 bases). Trimming took off 3 bases at V and 0 bases at J, with 11 bases between the two ends. This CDR3 has 15 residues. The germline gives CDR1 MNHEY, CDR2 SMNVEV (reference sequence).

This sequence joins TRBV5-6 and TRBJ2-7; the match to TRBD2 covers 12 bases. There are 15 residues in the CDR3. From germline, CDR1 is SGHDT and CDR2 YYEEEE. J lost 3 bases, V lost 4 bases, and 5 bases had no gene match. CDR3 DNA sequence: TGTGCCAGCAGCCGCGGACTAGCGGGATTCTACGAGCAGTACTTC. Its protein is CASSRGLAGFYEQYF.

The chain links TRBV18 to TRBJ1-2, with unresolved D. Germline CDR1 and CDR2: KGHSH and LQKENI. The CDR3 is made up of 12 amino acids. V was pared by 6 bases and J by 6 bases, with 11 bases between. CDR3 amino acids: CASSNRRDGYTF. The DNA of the CDR3 is TGTGCCAGCTCTAATCGGAGGGATGGCTACACCTTC.

The chain combines TRBV28 with TRBJ2-7; D is perhaps TRBD2 (5 bases). Trimming removed 3 bases at V and 2 bases at J, with 17 bases between. This CDR3 region has 16 residues. Germline CDR1 and CDR2: MDHEN and SYDVKM. CDR3 nucleotide sequence: TGTGCCAGCAGTTTGGGCCCCGGGCGGGTGGCCTACGAGCAGTACTTC. Its translation: CASSLGPGRVAYEQYF.

V usage is TRBV28 and J usage is TRBJ2-1; the D gene is possibly TRBD2 (5 bases). Trimming pared 5 bases from V and 8 bases from J, leaving 7 bases between. The CDR3 has 11 amino acids. Germline V lookup: CDR1 MDHEN, CDR2 SYDVKM. CDR3: CASSERDEQFF. The CDR3 nucleotides are TGTGCCAGCAGTGAGAGGGATGAGCAGTTCTTC.

The chain combines TRBV28 with TRBJ2-6; maybe TRBD2 (6 bases). The V gene's germline CDR1 is MDHEN and CDR2 SYDVKM. The CDR3 length is 15 residues. V gave up 7 bases and J gave up 1 base, with 11 bases separating them. The CDR3 protein is CASTVGGSGANVLTF. CDR3 nucleotides: TGTGCCAGCACCGTTGGGGGGTCTGGGGCCAACGTCCTGACTTTC.

The chain uses TRBV28 and TRBJ1-2; D might be TRBD1 (5 bases). The CDR3 extends over 12 amino acids. The germline V gene encodes CDR1 MDHEN and CDR2 SYDVKM. Trimming pared 4 bases from V and 4 bases from J, leaving 7 bases between. This CDR3 is CASSWGRYGYTF. In nucleotides, the CDR3 is TGTGCCAGCAGTTGGGGACGCTATGGCTACACCTTC.

The V gene is TRBV6-5, the J gene TRBJ2-2; TRBD2 might be the D (6 bases). CDR3 length: 16 residues. V lost 3 bases and J 7 bases, leaving 18 bases between the germline ends. Per the germline V gene, CDR1 is MNHEY and CDR2 is SVGAGI. CDR3 sequence: CASSYSAGSVFGELFF. CDR3 sequence (DNA): TGTGCCAGCAGTTATTCGGCCGGGAGTGTCTTCGGGGAGCTGTTTTTT.

The rearrangement joins TRBV27 to TRBJ2-1, with a weak D call TRBD2 (5 bases). CDR1 is MNHEY, CDR2 SMNVEV, per germline (reference sequence). The length of the CDR3 is 14 residues. Trimming pared 5 bases from V and 8 bases from J, leaving 16 bases between. CDR3 in amino acids: CASSREPLGDEQFF. In nucleotides, the CDR3 is TGTGCCAGCAGTCGGGAACCGCTCGGCGATGAGCAGTTCTTC.

Here the CDR3 reads CASSHKPGIAGYEQYF. CDR3 bases: TGTGCCAGCAGTCATAAGCCGGGGATAGCTGGGTACGAGCAGTACTTC. The V gene is TRBV27, the J gene TRBJ2-7; maybe TRBD2 (5 bases). V lost 5 bases, J lost 4 bases, and 21 bases lay in between. CDR3 length equals 16 residues. Germline V gene lookup returns CDR1 MNHEY and CDR2 SMNVEV (reference sequence).

The rearrangement joins TRBV19 to TRBJ2-7; 12 positions agree with TRBD1. V lost 8 bases, J lost 2 bases, and 7 bases stayed unmatched. The CDR3 is 15 amino acids. Germline loops: CDR1 LNHDA, CDR2 SQIVND (reference sequence). CDR3 DNA: TGTGCCAGTTCTGAAAGGGACAGGGGGCCCTACGAGCAGTACTTC. It is translated as CASSERDRGPYEQYF.

This clone was detected only once. The chain couples TRBV7-9 to TRBJ2-7, with D hard to call. V dropped 8 bases and J dropped 2 bases, with 13 bases sitting between them. The germline V gene has CDR1 SEHNR and CDR2 FQNEAQ (reference sequence). This CDR3 region has 13 residues. The DNA for the CDR3 is TGTGCCAGCCAGCTTAAGTACCCCTACGAGCAGTACTTC. It is translated as CASQLKYPYEQYF.

The chain combines TRBV7-2 with TRBJ2-1, with 11 bases lining up with TRBD2. J gave up 2 bases and V 4 bases, and 13 bases lay outside the gene matches. CDR3 size: 19 residues. Germline assignment: CDR1 SGHTA and CDR2 FQGNSA. CDR3 protein: CASSSQIRTSGHTYNEQFF. The CDR3 DNA follows: TGTGCCAGCAGCTCCCAGATCAGGACTAGCGGGCACACCTACAATGAGCAGTTCTTC. Filled out from reference TRBV7-2 and TRBJ2-1, the complete variable domain reads GAGVSQSPSNKVTEKGKDVELRCDPISGHTALYWYRQSLGQGLEFLIYFQGNSAPDKSGLPSDRFSAERTGGSVSTLTIQRTQQEDSAVYLCASSSQIRTSGHTYNEQFFGPGTRLTVL.

This sequence joins TRBV5-1 and TRBJ2-3; TRBD2 matches at 9 bases. This CDR3 region has 16 residues. After removal of 0 bases from V and 4 bases from J, the junction contained 6 bases not matched to a gene. Per germline, CDR1 SGHRS and CDR2 YFSETQ. The CDR3 spells CASSLGLAGRPDTQYF. The CDR3 coding sequence is TGCGCCAGCAGCTTGGGTCTAGCGGGACGGCCAGATACGCAGTATTTT.

The chain uses TRBV7-3 and TRBJ2-1, with 13 bases identical to TRBD2. The length of the CDR3 is 16 residues. The junction had 7 bases not matched to a gene; V was cut back by 2 bases and J by 9 bases. The germline gives CDR1 SGHTA, CDR2 FQGTGA. CDR3 sequence reads: CASSLFGLAGVGEQFF. Written as DNA, the CDR3 is TGTGCCAGCAGCTTATTCGGACTAGCGGGAGTAGGTGAGCAGTTCTTC.

With regard to this clone: The sample holds other DNA sequences that translate to the same CDR3. The chain has TRBV7-9 and TRBJ2-5; D not certain. The length of the CDR3 is 14 residues. Germline V gene sequence: CDR1 SEHNR, CDR2 FQNEAQ (reference sequence). The ends were cut back, 1 base at V and 0 bases at J, with 6 bases in the middle. The CDR3 DNA reads as TGTGCCAGCAGCTTAGGTGACTACCAAGAGACCCAGTACTTC. Residues: CASSLGDYQETQYF.

Comment on this clone: The junction departs from the called germline gene at one end, perhaps through a read error. The chain has TRBV30 and TRBJ2-1; 9 positions agree with TRBD1. CDR3 size: 14 residues. Germline V gene data show CDR1 as GTSNPN and CDR2 as SVGIG (reference sequence). The CDR3 here is CASIPGTGYTEQFF. CDR3 bases: TGTGCCTCTATACCCGGGACAGGGTACACTGAGCAGTTCTTC.

The V call is TRBV5-1, the J call TRBJ1-4, with D hard to call. Trimming shortened V by 2 bases and J by 0 bases, and 5 bases separated the two germline ends. Germline CDR1 and CDR2: SGHRS and YFSETQ. The CDR3 covers 14 residues. The DNA for the CDR3 is TGCGCCAGCAGCTTCATCTCAACTAATGAAAAACTGTTTTTT. Its translation: CASSFISTNEKLFF.

Concerning this clone: Sequence at one end of the junction differs from germline and may be a read error. This rearrangement joins TRBV6-1 to TRBJ2-5, with TRBD2 matching 13 bases. CDR1 and CDR2 (germline): MNHNS, SASEGT. The CDR3 loop spans 15 amino acids. The chain's CDR3 is CTSSELAGGPETQYF. In DNA form, the CDR3 reads TGTACCAGCAGTGAACTAGCGGGAGGGCCAGAGACCCAGTACTTC.

This chain uses TRBV6-1 with TRBJ2-3; D is tentatively TRBD1 or TRBD2 (6 bases each). The CDR3 has 15 residues. Germline CDR1 is MNHNS and CDR2 is SASEGT. With 6 bases removed from V and 2 bases from J, the gap between germline ends came to 15 bases. The CDR3 region is CASRGSRGLTDTQYF. CDR3 in DNA: TGTGCCAGCAGGGGTAGCAGGGGACTCACAGATACGCAGTATTTT.

The chain recombines TRBV29-1 with TRBJ1-2; 8 bases are a match to TRBD1. V shed 5 bases, J shed 6 bases, and the junction held 11 bases outside the gene matches. In germline, CDR1 is SQVTM, CDR2 ANQGSEA. There are 14 residues in the CDR3. The CDR3 DNA sequence: TGCAGCGTTACCCGACAGGGGCTTTTTCATGGCTACACCTTC. Its translation is CSVTRQGLFHGYTF.

The chain carries TRBV25-1 and TRBJ1-4, with D perhaps TRBD1 (5 bases). Germline V gene sequence: CDR1 MGHDK, CDR2 SYGVNS. With 3 bases removed from V and 0 bases from J, the gap between germline ends came to 17 bases. The CDR3 is 18 residues long. CDR3 amino acids: CASSESRGAASTNEKLFF. The CDR3 DNA is TGTGCCAGCAGTGAGAGTAGGGGAGCCGCTTCAACTAATGAAAAACTGTTTTTT.

J is TRBJ2-7 and V is TRBV19; D tentatively fits TRBD1 or TRBD2 (5 bases each). Trimming shortened V by 4 bases and J by 4 bases, and 17 bases separated the two germline ends. The CDR3 is made up of 15 amino acids. Germline values: CDR1 LNHDA, CDR2 SQIVND (reference sequence). The CDR3 nucleotides are TGTGCCAGTAGTACATCCCAGGGCGGAGGTTACGAGCAGTACTTC. Translated, it gives CASSTSQGGGYEQYF.

V and J are TRBV12-5 and TRBJ2-2; TRBD2 might be the D (6 bases). The CDR3 contains 15 residues. V was trimmed by 1 base and J by 7 bases, leaving 13 bases between them. CDR1 is LGHNT and CDR2 is FRNRAP in the germline V gene. The CDR3 nucleotides read TGTGCTAGTGGTTTGGATCCGGGGGTTGGCGGGGAGCTGTTTTTT. Translated: CASGLDPGVGGELFF. The entire variable domain, with the rest obtained from reference TRBV12-5 and TRBJ2-2, is as follows: DARVTQTPRHKVTEMGQEVTMRCQPILGHNTVFWYRQTMMQGLELLAYFRNRAPLDDSGMPKDRFSAEMPDATLATLKIQPSEPRDSAVYFCASGLDPGVGGELFFGEGSRLTVL.

The genes are TRBV5-1 and TRBJ2-5; D possibly corresponds to TRBD1 (5 bases). The CDR3 consists of 14 residues. CDR1 SGHRS and CDR2 YFSETQ come from the germline V gene. V dropped 2 bases and J dropped 4 bases, with 12 bases sitting between them. CDR3 bases: TGCGCCAGCAGCTTTAGAAGGGGTCGAGAGACCCAGTACTTC. It specifies CASSFRRGRETQYF.